This T cell receptor (beta chain) derives from a study of blood T cells in healthy people across ages. As regards this clonotype: Its antigen remains unidentified.

V gave up 5 bases and J gave up 7 bases, with 9 bases separating them. The CDR3 covers 12 residues. Germline CDR1 MGHDK, CDR2 SYGVNS. General observations from the study: Diversity estimated from one million T cells was considered an underestimate. Possibly confounding the expanded clonotype changes was the fact that donor CMV status was unknown.

Primed by a sample-barcoded 5' primer and a J-beta primer mix, a second PCR proceeded for about 6 to 11 cycles. TCRdb redid the calling of the 5' RACE reads with MiXCR, one entry per CDR3 protein. The sample has 750,000 to 950,000 distinct CDR3 sequences, about 27% seen once; the top ten hold roughly 10%. Separately, the same data were catalogued under a study of T cells of mothers and their children. Turning to that study: Three healthy Caucasian mothers, along with their six children, served as the donors.

The V and J genes are TRBV25-1 and TRBJ2-1; D unclear. The clonotype comes from a woman aged 35 to 49 in good health. Sequenced: blood. CDR3 coding DNA: TGTGCCAGCAGTCTTTTCAAAAATGAGCAGTTCTTC. This encodes CASSLFKNEQFF.